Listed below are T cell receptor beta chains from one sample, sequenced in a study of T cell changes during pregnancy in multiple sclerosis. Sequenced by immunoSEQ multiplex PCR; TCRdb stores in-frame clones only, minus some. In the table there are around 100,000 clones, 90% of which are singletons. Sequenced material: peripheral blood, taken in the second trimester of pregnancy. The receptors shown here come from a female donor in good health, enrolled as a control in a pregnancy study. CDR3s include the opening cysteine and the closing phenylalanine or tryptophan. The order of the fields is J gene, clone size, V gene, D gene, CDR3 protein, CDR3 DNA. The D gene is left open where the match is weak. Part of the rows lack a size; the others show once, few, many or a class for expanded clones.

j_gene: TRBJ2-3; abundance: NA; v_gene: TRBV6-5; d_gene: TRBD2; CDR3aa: CASSYGAGGNTDTQYF; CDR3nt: TGTGCCAGCAGTTACGGGGCGGGGGGGAACACAGATACGCAGTATTTT
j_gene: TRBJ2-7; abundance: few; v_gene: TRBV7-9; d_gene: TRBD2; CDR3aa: CASSPSGSVPEQYF; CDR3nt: TGTGCCAGCAGCCCTAGCGGGAGCGTTCCCGAGCAGTACTTC
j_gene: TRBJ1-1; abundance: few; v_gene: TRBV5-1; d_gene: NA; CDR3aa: CASSLGGRTEAFF; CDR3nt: TGCGCCAGCAGCTTAGGTGGGCGCACTGAAGCTTTCTTT
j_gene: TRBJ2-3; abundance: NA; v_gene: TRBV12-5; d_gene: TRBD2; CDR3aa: CASGYSWSGGADTQYF; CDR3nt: TGTGCTAGTGGTTACTCCTGGAGCGGGGGGGCAGATACGCAGTATTTT
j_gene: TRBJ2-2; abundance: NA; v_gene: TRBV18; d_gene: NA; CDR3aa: CASSPPGANTGELFF; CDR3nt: TGTGCCAGCTCACCTCCGGGGGCGAACACCGGGGAGCTGTTTTTT
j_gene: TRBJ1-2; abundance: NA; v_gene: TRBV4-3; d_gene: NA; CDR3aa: CASSQRRQYGYTF; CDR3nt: TGCGCCAGCAGCCAGCGCCGACAGTATGGCTACACCTTC
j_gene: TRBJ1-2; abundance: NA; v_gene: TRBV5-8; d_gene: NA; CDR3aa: CASSLMSGSQDF; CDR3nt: TGTGCCAGCAGCTTGATGTCGGGGAGTCAGGACTTC
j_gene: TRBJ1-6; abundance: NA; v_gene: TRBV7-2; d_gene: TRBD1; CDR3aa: CASTPTRDRVSPLHF; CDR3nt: TGTGCCAGCACCCCGACCCGGGACAGGGTTTCACCCCTCCACTTT
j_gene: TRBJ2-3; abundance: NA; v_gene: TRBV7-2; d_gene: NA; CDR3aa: CASSHQTDTQYF; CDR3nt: TGTGCCAGCAGCCATCAAACAGATACGCAGTATTTT
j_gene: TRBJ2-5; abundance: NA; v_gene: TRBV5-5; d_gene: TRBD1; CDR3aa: CASSFNRGSQETQYF; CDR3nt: TGTGCCAGCAGCTTTAACAGGGGGAGCCAAGAGACCCAGTACTTC
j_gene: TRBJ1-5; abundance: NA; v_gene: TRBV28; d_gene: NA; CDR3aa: CASSFGALSNQPQHF; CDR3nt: TGTGCCAGCAGTTTTGGTGCACTTAGCAATCAGCCCCAGCATTTT
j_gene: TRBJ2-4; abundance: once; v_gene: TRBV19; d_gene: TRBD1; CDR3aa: CASSMGQGIAKNIQYF; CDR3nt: TGTGCCAGTAGTATGGGACAGGGCATAGCCAAAAACATTCAGTACTTC
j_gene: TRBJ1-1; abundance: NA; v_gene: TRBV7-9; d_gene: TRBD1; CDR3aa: CASSLGDRAMNTEAFF; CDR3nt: TGTGCCAGCAGCTTAGGGGACAGGGCAATGAACACTGAAGCTTTCTTT
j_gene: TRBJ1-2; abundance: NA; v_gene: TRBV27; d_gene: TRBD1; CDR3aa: CASSLDRANYGYTF; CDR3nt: TGTGCCAGCAGTTTGGACAGGGCTAACTATGGCTACACCTTC
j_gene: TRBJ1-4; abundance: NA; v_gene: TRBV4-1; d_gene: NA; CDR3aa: CASSQVIFNEKLFF; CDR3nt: TGCGCCAGCAGCCAAGTAATCTTTAATGAAAAACTGTTTTTT
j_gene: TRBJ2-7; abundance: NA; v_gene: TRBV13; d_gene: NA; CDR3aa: CASSLWGLYSYEQYF; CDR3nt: TGTGCCAGCAGCTTGTGGGGACTTTACTCCTACGAGCAGTACTTC
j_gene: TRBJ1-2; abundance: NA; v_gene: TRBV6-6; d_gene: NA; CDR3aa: CASSYALDYGYTF; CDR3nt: TGTGCCAGCAGTTACGCCTTAGACTATGGCTACACCTTC
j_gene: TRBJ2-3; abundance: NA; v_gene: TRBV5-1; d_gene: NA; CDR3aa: CASRILPGGPDTQYF; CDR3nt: TGCGCCAGCAGGATCCTCCCTGGGGGCCCAGATACGCAGTATTTT
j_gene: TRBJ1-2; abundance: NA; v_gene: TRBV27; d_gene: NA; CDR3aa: CASSLKGINYGYTF; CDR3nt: TGTGCCAGCAGTTTAAAGGGGATTAACTATGGCTACACCTTC
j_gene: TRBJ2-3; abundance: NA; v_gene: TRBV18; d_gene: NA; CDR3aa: CASSPPTASSADTQYF; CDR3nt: TGTGCCAGCTCACCACCTACAGCCTCTAGCGCAGATACGCAGTATTTT
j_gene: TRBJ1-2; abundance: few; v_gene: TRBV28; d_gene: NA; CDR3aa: CASSLPSRGGYTF; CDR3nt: TGTGCCAGCAGTCTCCCGTCCAGGGGCGGCTACACCTTC
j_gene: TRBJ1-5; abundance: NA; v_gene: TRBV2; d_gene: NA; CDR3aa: CASSGTGGNQPQHF; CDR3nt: TGTGCCAGCAGCGGGACTGGGGGCAATCAGCCCCAGCATTTT
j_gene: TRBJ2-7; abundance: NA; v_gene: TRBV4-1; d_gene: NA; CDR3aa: CASSLEGSYEQYF; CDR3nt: TGCGCCAGCAGCCTCGAGGGCTCCTACGAGCAGTACTTC
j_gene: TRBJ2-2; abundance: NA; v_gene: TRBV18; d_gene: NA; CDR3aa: CASSPGSTGDTGELFF; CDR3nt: TGTGCCAGCTCACCAGGTAGCACGGGGGACACCGGGGAGCTGTTTTTT
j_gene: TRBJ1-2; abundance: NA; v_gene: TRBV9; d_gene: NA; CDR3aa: CASSASTGRYGYTF; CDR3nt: TGTGCCAGCAGCGCCTCGACAGGACGGTATGGCTACACCTTC
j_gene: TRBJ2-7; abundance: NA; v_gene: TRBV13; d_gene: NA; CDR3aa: CASSLAGEAYEQYF; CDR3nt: TGTGCCAGCAGCTTAGCGGGGGAAGCCTACGAGCAGTACTTC
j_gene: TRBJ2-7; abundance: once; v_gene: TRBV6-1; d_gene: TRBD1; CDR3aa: CASSEVRPGGGEQYF; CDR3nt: TGTGCCAGCAGTGAAGTTCGGCCAGGGGGCGGGGAGCAGTACTTC
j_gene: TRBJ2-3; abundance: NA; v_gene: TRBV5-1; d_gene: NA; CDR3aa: CASSLTGTTADTQYF; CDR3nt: TGCGCCAGCAGCTTGACAGGGACAACCGCAGATACGCAGTATTTT
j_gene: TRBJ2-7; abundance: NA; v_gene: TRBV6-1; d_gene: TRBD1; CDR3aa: CASRTGGAFHEQYF; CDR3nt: TGTGCCAGCCGTACAGGGGGCGCGTTTCACGAGCAGTACTTC